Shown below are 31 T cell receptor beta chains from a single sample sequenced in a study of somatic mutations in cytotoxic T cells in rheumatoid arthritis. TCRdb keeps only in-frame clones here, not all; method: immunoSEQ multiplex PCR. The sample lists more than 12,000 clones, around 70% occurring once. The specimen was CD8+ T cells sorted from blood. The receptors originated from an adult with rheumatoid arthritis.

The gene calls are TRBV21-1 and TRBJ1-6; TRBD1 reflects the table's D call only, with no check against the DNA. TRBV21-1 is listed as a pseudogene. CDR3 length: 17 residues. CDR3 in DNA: TGTGCCAGCAACCACCGGGACAGGCAAAACTATAATTCACCCCTCCACTTT. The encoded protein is CASNHRDRQNYNSPLHF.

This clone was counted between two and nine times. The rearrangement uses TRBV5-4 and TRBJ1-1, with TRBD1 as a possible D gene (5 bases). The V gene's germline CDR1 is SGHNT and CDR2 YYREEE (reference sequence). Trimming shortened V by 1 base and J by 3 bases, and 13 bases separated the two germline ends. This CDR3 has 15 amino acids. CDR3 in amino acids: CASSLISGLDTEAFF. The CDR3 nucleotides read TGTGCCAGCAGCTTGATATCAGGGTTGGACACTGAAGCTTTCTTT.

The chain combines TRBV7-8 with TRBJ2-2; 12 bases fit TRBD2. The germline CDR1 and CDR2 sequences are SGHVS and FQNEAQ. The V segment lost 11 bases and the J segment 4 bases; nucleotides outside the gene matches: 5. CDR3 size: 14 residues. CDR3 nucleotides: TGTGCCGGGGGACTAGCGGGCCTCACCGGGGAGCTGTTTTTT. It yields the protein CAGGLAGLTGELFF.

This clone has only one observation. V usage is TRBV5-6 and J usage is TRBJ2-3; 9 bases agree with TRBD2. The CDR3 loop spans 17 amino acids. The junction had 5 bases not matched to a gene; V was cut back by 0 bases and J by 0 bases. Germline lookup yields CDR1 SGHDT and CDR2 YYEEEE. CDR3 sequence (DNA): TGTGCCAGCAGCTTGGAGGGGAGCGGGGGGAGCACAGATACGCAGTATTTT. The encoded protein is CASSLEGSGGSTDTQYF.

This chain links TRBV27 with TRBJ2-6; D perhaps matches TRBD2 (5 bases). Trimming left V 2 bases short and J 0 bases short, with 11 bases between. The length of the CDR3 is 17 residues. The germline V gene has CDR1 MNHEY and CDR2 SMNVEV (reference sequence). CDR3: CASSLLLGSSGANVLTF. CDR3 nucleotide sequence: TGTGCCAGCAGTTTACTCTTGGGGAGCTCTGGGGCCAACGTCCTGACTTTC. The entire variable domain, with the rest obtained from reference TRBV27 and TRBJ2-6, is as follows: EAQVTQNPRYLITVTGKKLTVTCSQNMNHEYMSWYRQDPGLGLRQIYYSMNVEVTDKGDVPEGYKVSRKEKRNFPLILESPSPNQTSLYFCASSLLLGSSGANVLTFGAGSRLTVL.

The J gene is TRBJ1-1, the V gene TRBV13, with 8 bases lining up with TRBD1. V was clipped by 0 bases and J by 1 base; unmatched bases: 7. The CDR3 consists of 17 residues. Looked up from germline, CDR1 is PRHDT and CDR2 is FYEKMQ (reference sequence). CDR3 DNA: TGTGCCAGCAGCTTAGGGGACAGGGTTAGGTGGAACACTGAAGCTTTCTTT. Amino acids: CASSLGDRVRWNTEAFF.

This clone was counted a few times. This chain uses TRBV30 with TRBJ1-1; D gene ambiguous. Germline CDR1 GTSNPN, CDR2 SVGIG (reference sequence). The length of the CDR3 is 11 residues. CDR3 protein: CAVGWNTEAFF. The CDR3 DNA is TGTGCGGTGGGGTGGAACACTGAAGCTTTCTTT. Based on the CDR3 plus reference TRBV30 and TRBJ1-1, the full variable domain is SQTIHQWPATLVQPVGSPLSLECTVEGTSNPNLYWYRQAAGRGLQLLFYSVGIGQISSEVPQNLSASRPQDRQFILSSKKLLLSDSGFYLCAVGWNTEAFFGQGTRLTVV.

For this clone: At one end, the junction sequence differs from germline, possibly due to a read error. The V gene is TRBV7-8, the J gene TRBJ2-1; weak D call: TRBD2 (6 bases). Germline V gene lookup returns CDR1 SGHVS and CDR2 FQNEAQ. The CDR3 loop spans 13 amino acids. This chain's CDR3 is CASSAGNSGTRVF. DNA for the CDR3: TGTGCCAGCAGCGCCGGAAATAGCGGCACCAGGGTCTTC.

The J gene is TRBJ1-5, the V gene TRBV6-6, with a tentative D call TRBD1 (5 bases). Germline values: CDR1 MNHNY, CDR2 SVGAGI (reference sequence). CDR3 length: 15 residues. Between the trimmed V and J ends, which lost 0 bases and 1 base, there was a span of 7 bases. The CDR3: CASSYSGGSNQPQHF. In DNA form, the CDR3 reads TGTGCCAGCAGTTACTCCGGGGGAAGCAATCAGCCCCAGCATTTT.

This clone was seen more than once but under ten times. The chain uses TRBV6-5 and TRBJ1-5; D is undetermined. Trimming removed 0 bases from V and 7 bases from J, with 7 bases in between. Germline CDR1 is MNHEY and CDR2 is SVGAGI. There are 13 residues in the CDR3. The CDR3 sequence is CASSYSRRQPQHF. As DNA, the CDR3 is TGTGCCAGCAGTTACTCGAGACGCCAGCCCCAGCATTTT.

The CDR3 coding sequence is TGTGCCAGCAGCAAGACAGCATCGAACACCGGGGAGCTGTTTTTT. Its translation: CASSKTASNTGELFF. This sequence joins TRBV9 and TRBJ2-2; tentatively, D is TRBD1 (5 bases). The CDR3 sequence is 15 residues long. V was pared by 4 bases and J by 0 bases, with 10 bases between. Germline V lookup: CDR1 SGDLS, CDR2 YYNGEE.

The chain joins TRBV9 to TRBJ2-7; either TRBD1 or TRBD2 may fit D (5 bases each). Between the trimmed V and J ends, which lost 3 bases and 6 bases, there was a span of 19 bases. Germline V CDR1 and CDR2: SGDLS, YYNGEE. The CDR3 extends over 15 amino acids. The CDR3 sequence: CASSDGTHVRSEQYF. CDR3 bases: TGTGCCAGCAGCGACGGGACCCACGTTCGAAGCGAGCAGTACTTC.

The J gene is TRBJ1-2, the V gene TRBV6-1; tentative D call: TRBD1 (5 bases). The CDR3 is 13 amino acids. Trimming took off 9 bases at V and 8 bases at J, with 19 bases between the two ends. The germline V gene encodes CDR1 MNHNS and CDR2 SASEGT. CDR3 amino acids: CARWKQGSRGYTF. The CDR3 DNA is TGTGCCAGATGGAAGCAGGGCTCTCGAGGCTACACCTTC.

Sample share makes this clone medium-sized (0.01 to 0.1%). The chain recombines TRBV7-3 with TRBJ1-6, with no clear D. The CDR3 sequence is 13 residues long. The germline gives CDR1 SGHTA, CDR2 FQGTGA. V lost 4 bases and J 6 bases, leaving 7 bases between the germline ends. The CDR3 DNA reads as TGTGCCAGCAGCTCAGACGGTAATTCACCCCTCCACTTT. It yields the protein CASSSDGNSPLHF.

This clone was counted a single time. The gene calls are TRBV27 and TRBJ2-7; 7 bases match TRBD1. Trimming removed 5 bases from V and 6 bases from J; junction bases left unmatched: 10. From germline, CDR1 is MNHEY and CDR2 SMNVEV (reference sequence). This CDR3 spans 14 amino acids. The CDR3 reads CASSRIRQGAEQYF. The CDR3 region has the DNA TGTGCCAGCAGTCGAATTCGACAGGGTGCCGAGCAGTACTTC.

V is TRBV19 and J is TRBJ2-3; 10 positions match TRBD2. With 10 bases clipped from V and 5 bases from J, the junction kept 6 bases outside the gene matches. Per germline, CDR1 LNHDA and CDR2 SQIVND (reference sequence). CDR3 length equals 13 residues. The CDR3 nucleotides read TGTGCCACCCAGGGACTAGCGTTAGATACGCAGTATTTT. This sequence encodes CATQGLALDTQYF.

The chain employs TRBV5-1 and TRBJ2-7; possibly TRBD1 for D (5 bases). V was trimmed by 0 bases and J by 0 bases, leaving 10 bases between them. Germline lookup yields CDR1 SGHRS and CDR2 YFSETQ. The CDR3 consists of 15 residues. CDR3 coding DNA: TGCGCCAGCAGCTTGGGGCAGGGATTCTCCTACGAGCAGTACTTC. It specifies CASSLGQGFSYEQYF.

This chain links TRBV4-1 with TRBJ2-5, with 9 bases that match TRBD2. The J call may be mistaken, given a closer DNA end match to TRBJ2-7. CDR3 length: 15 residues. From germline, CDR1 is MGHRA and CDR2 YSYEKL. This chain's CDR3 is CASSQDQRGAYEQYF. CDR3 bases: TGCGCCAGCAGCCAAGATCAGCGGGGGGCCTACGAGCAGTACTTC.

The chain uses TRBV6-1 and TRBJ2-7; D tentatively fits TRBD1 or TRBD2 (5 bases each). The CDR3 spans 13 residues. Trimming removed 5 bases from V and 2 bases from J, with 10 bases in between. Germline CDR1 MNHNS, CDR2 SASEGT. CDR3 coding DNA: TGTGCCAGCAGTCCCGGGACCGCCTACGAGCAGTACTTC. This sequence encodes CASSPGTAYEQYF.

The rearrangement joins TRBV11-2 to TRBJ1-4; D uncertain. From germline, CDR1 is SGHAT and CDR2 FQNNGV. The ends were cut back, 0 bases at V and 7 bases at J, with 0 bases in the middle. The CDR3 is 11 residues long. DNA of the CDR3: TGTGCCAGCAGCTTAGATGAAAAACTGTTTTTT. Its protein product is CASSLDEKLFF.

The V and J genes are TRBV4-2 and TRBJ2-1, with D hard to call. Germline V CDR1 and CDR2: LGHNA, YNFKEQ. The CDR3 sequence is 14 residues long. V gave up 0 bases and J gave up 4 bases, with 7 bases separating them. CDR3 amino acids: CASSQDFGYNEQFF. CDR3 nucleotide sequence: TGTGCCAGCAGCCAAGATTTCGGGTACAATGAGCAGTTCTTC.

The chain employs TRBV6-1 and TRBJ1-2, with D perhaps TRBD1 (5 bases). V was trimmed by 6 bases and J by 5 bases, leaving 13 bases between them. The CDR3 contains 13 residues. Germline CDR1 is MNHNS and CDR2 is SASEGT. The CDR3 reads CASSASTVYGYTF. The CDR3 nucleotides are TGTGCCAGCAGCGCTTCGACAGTATATGGCTACACCTTC.

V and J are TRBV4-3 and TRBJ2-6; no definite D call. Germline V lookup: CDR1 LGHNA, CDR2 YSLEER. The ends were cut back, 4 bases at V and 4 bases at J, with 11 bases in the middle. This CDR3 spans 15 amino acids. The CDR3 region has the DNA TGCGCCAGCAGCCCAGATAATGTCGGGGCCAACGTCCTGACTTTC. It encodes CASSPDNVGANVLTF.

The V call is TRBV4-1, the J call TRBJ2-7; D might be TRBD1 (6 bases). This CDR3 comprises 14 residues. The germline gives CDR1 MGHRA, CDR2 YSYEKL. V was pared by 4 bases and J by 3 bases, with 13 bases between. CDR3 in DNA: TGCGCCAGCAGCCTAGAAGAACAGGGCTACGAGCAGTACTTC. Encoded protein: CASSLEEQGYEQYF.

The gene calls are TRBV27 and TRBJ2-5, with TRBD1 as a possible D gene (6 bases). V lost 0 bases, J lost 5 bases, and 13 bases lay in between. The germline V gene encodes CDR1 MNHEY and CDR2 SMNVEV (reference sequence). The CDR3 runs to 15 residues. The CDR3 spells CASSLSRQVGETQYF. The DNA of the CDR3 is TGTGCCAGCAGTTTATCCCGACAGGTCGGGGAGACCCAGTACTTC.

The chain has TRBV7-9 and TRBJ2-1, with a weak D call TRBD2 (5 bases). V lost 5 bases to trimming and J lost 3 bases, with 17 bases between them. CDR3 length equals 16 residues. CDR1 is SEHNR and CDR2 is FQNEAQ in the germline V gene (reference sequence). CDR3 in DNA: TGTGCCAGCAGCAGAGAGGGCAGAACTAACTACAATGAGCAGTTCTTC. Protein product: CASSREGRTNYNEQFF.

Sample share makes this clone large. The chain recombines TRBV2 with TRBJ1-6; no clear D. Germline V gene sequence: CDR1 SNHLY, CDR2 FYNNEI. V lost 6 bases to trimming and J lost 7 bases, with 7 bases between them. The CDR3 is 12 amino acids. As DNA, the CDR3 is TGTGCCAGCAGCCAGTTGAATTCACCCCTCCACTTT. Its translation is CASSQLNSPLHF.

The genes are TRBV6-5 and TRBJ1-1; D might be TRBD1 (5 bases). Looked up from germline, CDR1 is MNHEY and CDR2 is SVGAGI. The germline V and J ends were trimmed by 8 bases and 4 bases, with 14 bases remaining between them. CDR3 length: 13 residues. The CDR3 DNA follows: TGTGCCAGCCGACTGGGGGTGGCCACTGAAGCTTTCTTT. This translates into CASRLGVATEAFF.

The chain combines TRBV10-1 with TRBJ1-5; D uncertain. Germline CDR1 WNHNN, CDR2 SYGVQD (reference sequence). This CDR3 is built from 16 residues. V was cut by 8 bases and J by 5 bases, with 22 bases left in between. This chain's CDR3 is CASSLPGHQRDQPQHF. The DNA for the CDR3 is TGCGCCAGCTCCCTCCCGGGTCACCAACGGGATCAGCCCCAGCATTTT.

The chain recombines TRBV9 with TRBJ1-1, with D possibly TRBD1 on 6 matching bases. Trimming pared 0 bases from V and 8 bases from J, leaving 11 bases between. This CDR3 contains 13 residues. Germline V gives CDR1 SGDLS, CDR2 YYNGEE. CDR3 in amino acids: CASSVAGGPEAFF. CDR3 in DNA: TGTGCCAGCAGCGTAGCCGGGGGGCCCGAAGCTTTCTTT.

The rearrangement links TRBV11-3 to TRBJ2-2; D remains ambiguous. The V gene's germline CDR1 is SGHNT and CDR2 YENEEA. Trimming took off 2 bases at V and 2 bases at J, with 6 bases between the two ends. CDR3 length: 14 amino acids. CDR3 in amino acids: CASSLHGNTGELFF. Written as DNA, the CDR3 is TGTGCCAGCAGCTTACACGGAAACACCGGGGAGCTGTTTTTT.